This TCR beta chain came from a study of T cell repertoires in ileal Crohn's disease. Assay used: immunoSEQ multiplex PCR; TCRdb lists only in-frame clones, some missing. Among around 16,000 clones, 50% to 75% were seen once, and the ten largest hold roughly 6.7%. Trimming shortened V by 1 base and J by 4 bases, and 16 bases separated the two germline ends. The germline CDR1 and CDR2 sequences are MGHDK and SYGVNS. This CDR3 is built from 16 residues. Sequencing used ileal tissue. The clonotype originates from an adult with Crohn's disease. This chain uses TRBV25-1 with TRBJ2-5; possible D gene TRBD2, 5 bases. CDR3 protein: CASSESGWERVETQYF. The DNA of the CDR3 is TGTGCCAGCAGTGAATCGGGGTGGGAAAGGGTAGAGACCCAGTACTTC.